Described below is a single TCR beta chain sequence and its context. What it binds is unknown. The data belong to a study of pediatric ulcerative colitis. Whole-study results and caveats: Ulcerative colitis patients shared more blood-rectal clones than controls.

The survey-level immunoSEQ assay was used. TCRdb's copy holds only in-frame clones and misses some; the assay was immunoSEQ multiplex PCR. The sample shows approximately 40,000 clones, roughly 70% of them seen only once. The rectum was sampled with one to two pinch biopsies at colonoscopy. The receptor comes from a boy younger than 18 with severe ulcerative colitis. The sequenced material came from gut tissue.

This CDR3 is CASSVTSGGSYNEQFF. CDR3 DNA: TGTGCCAGCAGTGTGACTAGCGGGGGATCTTACAATGAGCAGTTCTTC. J is TRBJ2-1 and V is TRBV6-1, with TRBD2 matching over 12 bases. The CDR3 has 16 residues. The V gene end was trimmed by 4 bases and the J gene end by 4 bases; junction bases not matched to a gene: 5. CDR1 and CDR2 (germline): MNHNS, SASEGT.